This T cell receptor beta chain was obtained from a study of cytomegalovirus exposure and HLA in healthy donors. Study outcomes and limitations: Highly shared sequence variants in one cluster were likely a sequencing artifact. Donors were assumed by presence/absence analyses to have roughly uniform sequencing depth.

In regard to this clone: The target antigen is unknown.

Germline V gene lookup returns CDR1 MDHEN and CDR2 SYDVKM. This CDR3 is built from 15 residues. V was pared by 5 bases and J by 3 bases, with 13 bases between. A multiplex PCR was run with 60 Vbeta primers and 13 Jbeta primers. The repertoire was sequenced with immunoSEQ multiplex PCR; TCRdb's copy has only in-frame clones and lacks some. This repertoire shows under 200,000 clones, 65% to 85% found once; its top ten account for approximately 7%. The chain is built from TRBV28 and TRBJ1-4, with D possibly matching TRBD1 (6 bases). The sequence came from a woman in her 30s in good health and CMV-seropositive. Sequenced sample: PBMCs. CDR3 sequence reads: CASSETGLANEKLFF. In DNA, the CDR3 is TGTGCCAGCAGTGAAACAGGGCTAGCTAATGAAAAACTGTTTTTT.